The 13 T cell receptor beta chains presented below share a single source sample, sequenced in a study of shared clonotypes between healthy human individuals. TCRdb's table, derived via immunoSEQ multiplex PCR, lists solely in-frame clones and lacks some. The sample has fewer than 600,000 clones, 60% to 80% seen once. The sequencing sample was made of PBMCs. These receptors were collected from a woman between 40 and 50 years old in good health. Some clones in this sample may be carry-over from other donors' samples.

This clone was detected once. The CDR3, as DNA: TGTGCCATCACCATGGGACGGATCCGAGCTAACTATGGCTACACCTTC. Protein: CAITMGRIRANYGYTF. This sequence joins TRBV2 and TRBJ1-2, with a weak D call TRBD1 (5 bases). V was trimmed by 10 bases and J by 0 bases, leaving 21 bases between them. CDR1 is SNHLY and CDR2 is FYNNEI in the germline V gene. The CDR3 is made up of 16 amino acids. Full variable domain (remainder filled in from reference TRBV2 and TRBJ1-2): EPEVTQTPSHQVTQMGQEVILRCVPISNHLYFYWYRQILGQKVEFLVSFYNNEISEKSEIFDDQFSVERPDGSNFTLKIRSTKLEDSAMYFCAITMGRIRANYGYTFGSGTRLTVV.

This clone was counted a single time. V is TRBV19 and J is TRBJ1-5; 9 bases agree with TRBD1. Germline CDR1 is LNHDA and CDR2 is SQIVND (reference sequence). V lost 9 bases and J lost 16; bases outside the gene matches: 10. The CDR3 spans 11 residues. CDR3 sequence (DNA): TGTGCCAGCATCCGGGACAGGGTCTATCATTTT. Residues: CASIRDRVYHF.

This clone was seen only a few times. The chain joins TRBV5-6 to TRBJ2-3, with a weak D call TRBD1 (6 bases). Germline V lookup: CDR1 SGHDT, CDR2 YYEEEE. V was clipped by 1 base and J by 3 bases, with 9 bases between them. This CDR3 spans 14 amino acids. CDR3: CASSLTGLTDTQYF. The CDR3 nucleotides are TGTGCCAGCAGCTTGACAGGGCTGACAGATACGCAGTATTTT.

This chain uses TRBV28 with TRBJ2-7; the D gene is possibly TRBD2 (5 bases). The CDR3 has 14 residues. Trimming shortened V by 5 bases and J by 2 bases, and 13 bases separated the two germline ends. Germline loops: CDR1 MDHEN, CDR2 SYDVKM. Here the CDR3 DNA reads TGTGCCAGCAGTACGGCCAGCGGAGCCTACGAGCAGTACTTC. Protein sequence: CASSTASGAYEQYF.

The rearrangement joins TRBV5-4 to TRBJ2-7; D possibly corresponds to TRBD2 (5 bases). This CDR3 comprises 15 residues. CDR1 SGHNT and CDR2 YYREEE come from the germline V gene (reference sequence). The germline V and J ends were trimmed by 4 bases and 3 bases, with 17 bases remaining between them. Written as DNA, the CDR3 is TGTGCCAGCAGCACCGCGGCGGGTGGGTTCTACGAGCAGTACTTC. It is translated as CASSTAAGGFYEQYF.

This clone was picked up one time. This chain links TRBV19 with TRBJ2-7; TRBD1 matches at 7 bases. CDR1 LNHDA and CDR2 SQIVND come from the germline V gene (reference sequence). The CDR3 is 14 residues long. The junction had 7 bases not matched to a gene; V was cut back by 5 bases and J by 3 bases. In DNA, the CDR3 is TGTGCCAGTAGTGGACAGGCTGATTTCTACGAGCAGTACTTC. Translation gives CASSGQADFYEQYF.

The chain couples TRBV9 to TRBJ2-5, with 10 bases that match TRBD2. V shed 4 bases and J 5 bases; nucleotides not matched to a gene: 11. The CDR3 is 16 residues long. CDR1 is SGDLS and CDR2 is YYNGEE in the germline V gene. The CDR3 coding sequence is TGTGCCAGCAGCCCCGGAGCGGGAGGGGTTGGGGAGACCCAGTACTTC. This sequence encodes CASSPGAGGVGETQYF.

The chain recombines TRBV6-4 with TRBJ1-1; weak D call: TRBD1 (5 bases). The V gene's germline CDR1 is MRHNA and CDR2 SNTAGT. Trimming pared 7 bases from V and 1 base from J, leaving 13 bases between. The CDR3 has 14 amino acids. CDR3 nucleotide sequence: TGTGCCAGCACACCGACAGCCGGGAACACTGAAGCTTTCTTT. This gives the protein CASTPTAGNTEAFF.

The chain carries TRBV28 and TRBJ2-7, with D uncertain. Germline-derived CDR1 and CDR2 are MDHEN and SYDVKM. With 7 bases removed from V and 4 bases from J, the gap between germline ends came to 17 bases. CDR3 length: 14 amino acids. CDR3: CASKRYHPQYEQYF. CDR3 coding DNA: TGTGCCAGCAAACGTTATCACCCCCAATACGAGCAGTACTTC.

The rearrangement uses TRBV4-1 and TRBJ2-3; 8 bases align to TRBD2. Germline V CDR1 and CDR2: MGHRA, YSYEKL. CDR3 size: 12 residues. With V trimmed by 4 bases and J by 14 bases, 8 bases remained unmatched. CDR3 sequence (DNA): TGCGCCAGCAGCCTACCCGGGGGGGAACGGTATTTT. Its translation is CASSLPGGERYF.

The chain links TRBV30 to TRBJ2-5; 7 bases map to TRBD2. The CDR3 covers 13 residues. The ends lost 2 bases at V and 2 bases at J; junction bases unmatched: 2. Looked up from germline, CDR1 is GTSNPN and CDR2 is SVGIG (reference sequence). CDR3 amino acids: CAWSLGGQETQYF. As DNA, the CDR3 is TGTGCCTGGAGTCTGGGGGGGCAAGAGACCCAGTACTTC.

On this clone itself: A far larger clone differs by one base, so this is likely a read error. The rearrangement joins TRBV6-5 to TRBJ1-5, with 9 bases fitting TRBD1. Germline V lookup: CDR1 MNHEY, CDR2 SVGAGI. This CDR3 is 15 amino acids long. J gave up 12 bases and V 5 bases, and 14 bases lay outside the gene matches. CDR3 sequence (DNA): TGTGCCAGCAGTCCACGCCGGACAGGGGAGACGGACCAGCATTTT. Protein sequence: CASSPRRTGETDQHF.

CDR3 DNA: TGTGCCAGCAGTTTCGGGAGTTTGAACACTGAAGCTTTCTTT. It yields the protein CASSFGSLNTEAFF. The rearrangement links TRBV28 to TRBJ1-1; no clear D gene. CDR3 length equals 14 residues. CDR1 is MDHEN and CDR2 is SYDVKM in the germline V gene. Trimming left V 3 bases short and J 0 bases short, with 8 bases between.